This TCR beta chain was documented in a study of blood T cell repertoires in COVID-19. Study background: Samples representing acute and convalescent COVID-19 were sourced from the United States, Italy and Spain.

Germline lookup yields CDR1 SGHTA and CDR2 FQGNSA. The CDR3 is 19 amino acids. V was pared by 1 base and J by 5 bases, with 15 bases of the junction left unmatched. TCRdb's copy holds only in-frame clones and misses some; the assay was immunoSEQ multiplex PCR. The sample has 270,000 or so clones, more than 65% seen once. The chain carries TRBV7-2 and TRBJ2-5; 11 nucleotides agree with TRBD2. This TCR came from a woman aged 18-35 years with acute or convalescent COVID-19. Input material: peripheral blood. CDR3 in amino acids: CASSLDRWVSGRDYETQYF. The CDR3 DNA sequence: TGTGCCAGCAGCTTAGATCGTTGGGTTAGCGGGAGGGACTACGAGACCCAGTACTTC.